The present TCR beta chain was sequenced within a study of blood T cell repertoires in COVID-19 (dated by TCRdb to the early 2020s). At the level of the whole study: Collaborator samples came from the United States, Italy and Spain and covered acute and convalescent phases of COVID-19. The prospective study material was composed of cDNA or gDNA derived from T cells, B-cell-depleted T cells, or PBMCs. Samples were obtained from the ongoing ImmuneRACE study (first 160 participants) and from 1,254 subjects provided by 6 global collaborators. Where available, HLA class I and class II types were obtained from metadata supplied by the sample provider rather than from assay-based typing. Sample metadata almost always included a de-identified subject ID, COVID-19 status, age in years and sex. The repertoires were released in a freely available public database intended as a resource for research on the immune response to SARS-CoV-2. Subjects who had been exposed to COVID-19, were actively infected with it, or had recovered from it provided the deeply sampled blood TCRbeta repertoires that made up the dataset. Results the study describes overall, beyond this receptor: Clinical and demographic metadata were provided uncurated, with the amount varying by source and participant.

Worth noting for this clone: The target of this receptor is not known. Per-base quality was not reported, and no clone a single base away is much larger than it.

The CDR3 sequence holds 15 residues, the cysteine and phenylalanine included. The entry retains the CDR3 DNA only, 45 bases that are in frame from base 1. For this chain, trimming is 6 bases at the V end and 5 bases at the J end, and the number of junction bases without a gene match is 8. Taken from the germline V gene (reference sequence), the CDR1 and CDR2 loops are LNHDA and SQIVND. The immunoSEQ Assay, a bias-controlled multiplex PCR, was used to amplify TCRbeta CDR3 regions from genomic DNA. On the study's bioinformatics: The number of nucleated cells in each sample was estimated from the amplification of reference gene primers within the assay. To quantify the absolute abundance of each unique TCRbeta CDR3 rearrangement, sequence reads were collapsed and filtered. Productive Simpson clonality was computed per sample as the square root of Simpson's diversity index over productive rearrangements. TCRdb re-hosts the immuneACCESS table, in-frame sequences only. Its copies lack some clones; in the studies checked, an unresolved V gene accounts for under half of them, and the cause for the rest is not known. That table supplies the V and J calls and clone size; D and trimming were determined from the DNA. This sample comprises roughly 200,000 clones, about 93% of them detected only once. Clones ranked in the top ten supply approximately 0.69% of the sample.

One collaborating source in Seattle enrolled patients while the patients were actively infected and followed the patients over time throughout the course of disease. The collaborating institutions used their own protocols to collect whole blood in K2EDTA tubes. For TCRbeta analysis, collaborators shipped samples as frozen whole blood, isolated PBMCs, or DNA extracted from either of those sample types. The V and J segments used are TRBV19 and TRBJ1-3, and TRBD1 aligns with 9 junction nucleotides. The sample was peripheral blood. The clonotype was recovered from a man between 25 and 39 years old with COVID-19, enrolled during active disease. At the DNA level, the sequence is TGTGCCAGTAGCAAATCCGGGACAGGGAGAAACACCATATATTTT. Its protein product is CASSKSGTGRNTIYF.